These 32 T cell receptor beta chains share one sample of origin, sequenced in a study of blood T cell repertoires in COVID-19. Produced via immunoSEQ multiplex PCR; TCRdb's table is partial and in-frame only. Of about 290,000 clones in the sample, 89% were seen once. Sequencing was carried out using peripheral blood. The receptors were gathered from a woman aged 25 to 45 with COVID-19, enrolled during active disease.

The chain employs TRBV29-1 and TRBJ1-2, with 8 bases aligning to TRBD1. This CDR3 has 12 residues. The V gene's germline CDR1 is SQVTM and CDR2 ANQGSEA. V lost 4 bases and J lost 8; bases outside the gene matches: 6. The CDR3 protein is CSVGAGGYGYTF. The CDR3 DNA sequence: TGCAGCGTTGGGGCAGGGGGCTACGGCTACACCTTC. The full variable domain, in which reference TRBV29-1 and TRBJ1-2 provide the parts outside the CDR3, is SAVISQKPSRDICQRGTSLTIQCQVDSQVTMMFWYRQQPGQSLTLIATANQGSEATYESGFVIDKFPISRPNLTFSTLTVSNMSPEDSSIYLCSVGAGGYGYTFGSGTRLTVV.

V usage is TRBV5-1 and J usage is TRBJ1-2; 7 bases fit TRBD1. The CDR3 totals 14 residues. V shed 4 bases and J 9 bases; nucleotides not matched to a gene: 12. Germline CDR1 reads SGHRS; CDR2 reads YFSETQ. The CDR3 region is CASSPTGITDRYTF. In DNA, the CDR3 is TGCGCCAGCAGCCCGACAGGGATAACTGATCGCTACACCTTC.

The gene calls are TRBV29-1 and TRBJ1-4, with 11 nucleotides matching TRBD1. Germline loops: CDR1 SQVTM, CDR2 ANQGSEA. Trimming at V came to 3 bases and at J to 3 bases, leaving 0 bases not matched to a gene. This CDR3 contains 14 residues. CDR3 protein: CSVEGQGANEKLFF. DNA for the CDR3: TGCAGCGTTGAGGGACAGGGGGCTAATGAAAAACTGTTTTTT.

V usage is TRBV5-4 and J usage is TRBJ1-3; weak D call: TRBD1 (5 bases). This CDR3 is 14 amino acids long. Germline V gives CDR1 SGHNT, CDR2 YYREEE (reference sequence). With 6 bases removed from V and 4 bases from J, the gap between germline ends came to 14 bases. The CDR3 nucleotides read TGTGCCAGCACCTCCGGGGGGAGAGGAAACACCATATATTTT. This gives the protein CASTSGGRGNTIYF.

The genes are TRBV5-6 and TRBJ2-4, with 11 bases lining up with TRBD2. The CDR3 runs 16 residues. Germline loops: CDR1 SGHDT, CDR2 YYEEEE. With 4 bases clipped from V and 7 bases from J, the junction kept 10 bases outside the gene matches. CDR3 in amino acids: CASSPLAGASGNIQYF. The CDR3 DNA follows: TGTGCCAGCAGCCCACTAGCGGGGGCTAGTGGGAACATTCAGTACTTC.

CDR3 DNA sequence: TGTGCCAGCGGTTCACCGGCCAGAGGGAATTGCGACGAGCAGTACTTC. Translated: CASGSPARGNCDEQYF. The V gene is TRBV21-1, the J gene TRBJ2-7; the D call TRBD2 from the table was never checked on the DNA. TRBV21-1 is termed a pseudogene. The CDR3 totals 16 residues.

In this sample, this clone turned up once. The rearrangement links TRBV28 to TRBJ1-1; D might be TRBD1 (6 bases). V lost 4 bases and J lost 1, with 13 bases in between. The CDR3 sequence is 15 residues long. Germline CDR1 MDHEN, CDR2 SYDVKM. CDR3 sequence: CASSYPIGGNTEAFF. CDR3 DNA sequence: TGTGCCAGCAGTTACCCCATAGGGGGGAACACTGAAGCTTTCTTT.

This clone has only one observation. V and J are TRBV2 and TRBJ2-7; 11 positions match TRBD1. The V and J ends lost 7 bases and 3 bases, in that order; junction bases with no gene match: 2. The CDR3 loop spans 13 amino acids. Germline values: CDR1 SNHLY, CDR2 FYNNEI. In DNA form, the CDR3 reads TGTGCCAGCATCGGGACAGGGGGCTACGAGCAGTACTTC. Its translation: CASIGTGGYEQYF. The full variable domain, with the rest looked up from reference TRBV2 and TRBJ2-7, is EPEVTQTPSHQVTQMGQEVILRCVPISNHLYFYWYRQILGQKVEFLVSFYNNEISEKSEIFDDQFSVERPDGSNFTLKIRSTKLEDSAMYFCASIGTGGYEQYFGPGTRLTVT.

Here the CDR3 DNA reads TGTGCCAGCAGCGGGACAGATCCCTACAATGAGCAGTTCTTC. Translation: CASSGTDPYNEQFF. The chain employs TRBV6-5 and TRBJ2-1, with 7 bases that match TRBD1. Per the germline V gene, CDR1 is MNHEY and CDR2 is SVGAGI. This CDR3 comprises 14 residues. J was trimmed by 2 bases and V by 6 bases; bases with no gene match: 4.

The gene calls are TRBV5-1 and TRBJ2-1; D is unresolved. The CDR3 totals 14 residues. Looked up from germline, CDR1 is SGHRS and CDR2 is YFSETQ. V was shortened by 1 base and J by 7 bases, with 12 bases between the two germline ends. Written as DNA, the CDR3 is TGCGCCAGCAGCTTGTACCCTGAGTGGAATGAGCAGTTCTTC. Amino acids: CASSLYPEWNEQFF.

The CDR3 is CASSLHGGNLHF. Here the CDR3 DNA reads TGTGCCAGCTCCCTTCACGGGGGGAACCTCCACTTT. The chain is built from TRBV3-1 (or the pseudogene TRBV3-2) and TRBJ1-6; D might be TRBD1 (5 bases). This CDR3 has 12 residues. V lost 8 bases and J 15 bases, leaving 17 bases between the germline ends. Germline lookup yields CDR1 LGHDT and CDR2 YNNKEL (reference sequence).

The count of this clone is one. The chain uses TRBV5-1 and TRBJ1-4; the match to TRBD1 covers 8 bases. This CDR3 region has 14 residues. V shed 0 bases and J 7 bases; nucleotides not matched to a gene: 2. The V gene's germline CDR1 is SGHRS and CDR2 YFSETQ. CDR3 coding DNA: TGCGCCAGCAGCTTGGGACAGGGGCCTGAAAAACTGTTTTTT. Translation: CASSLGQGPEKLFF.

The rearrangement links TRBV7-6 to TRBJ2-5; the D gene is possibly TRBD2 (5 bases). V lost 5 bases, J lost 0 bases, and 13 bases lay in between. The CDR3 spans 15 residues. Per germline, CDR1 SGHVS and CDR2 FNYEAQ. The CDR3 loop is CASSASAENQETQYF. The CDR3 DNA follows: TGTGCCAGCAGCGCCTCAGCGGAAAACCAAGAGACCCAGTACTTC. The variable domain in full, with the rest retrieved from reference TRBV7-6 and TRBJ2-5, is GAGVSQSPRYKVTKRGQDVALRCDPISGHVSLYWYRQALGQGPEFLTYFNYEAQQDKSGLPNDRFSAERPEGSISTLTIQRTEQRDSAMYRCASSASAENQETQYFGPGTRLLVL.

The CDR3 coding sequence is TGTGCCAGCAGCAAGATTGGTCAGGGGACAGATACGCAGTATTTT. Its protein is CASSKIGQGTDTQYF. The chain joins TRBV7-7 to TRBJ2-3, with D tentatively TRBD1 (6 bases). V lost 5 bases, J lost 3 bases, and 15 bases lay in between. The germline V gene encodes CDR1 SSHAT and CDR2 FNYEAQ (reference sequence). The CDR3 has 15 residues.

The V and J genes are TRBV14 and TRBJ1-1; the D is unclear. Germline CDR1 SGHDN, CDR2 FVKESK. V was shortened by 2 bases and J by 10 bases, with 14 bases between the two germline ends. This CDR3 is 13 amino acids long. The CDR3 bases are TGTGCCAGCAGCCAATCCCGCCAGGTAGGAGCTTTCTTT. Its translation: CASSQSRQVGAFF.

V gene TRBV4-1 combines with J gene TRBJ2-7; the match to TRBD2 covers 8 bases. There are 17 residues in the CDR3. V lost 1 base and J lost 0; bases outside the gene matches: 8. Per germline, CDR1 MGHRA and CDR2 YSYEKL. The DNA for the CDR3 is TGCGCCAGCAGCCAAGGGGGAGGTAGCGGGGACTCCTACGAGCAGTACTTC. Translation gives CASSQGGGSGDSYEQYF.

Details on this clone: The identical CDR3 is also encoded by other nucleotide sequences in the sample. This rearrangement joins TRBV5-1 to TRBJ2-3, with no clear D. The V gene's germline CDR1 is SGHRS and CDR2 YFSETQ. Between the trimmed V and J ends, which lost 0 bases and 1 base, there was a span of 6 bases. The CDR3 covers 14 residues. CDR3 DNA sequence: TGCGCCAGCAGCTTGGCCGTAGGCACAGATACGCAGTATTTT. It specifies CASSLAVGTDTQYF.

This clone was counted between two and nine times. The chain uses TRBV12-5 and TRBJ2-1; TRBD2 aligns across 7 bases. V was pared by 5 bases and J by 2 bases, with 9 bases of the junction left unmatched. Germline lookup yields CDR1 LGHNT and CDR2 FRNRAP. The CDR3 has 16 amino acids. CDR3 region: CASGTLTSLAYNEQFF. CDR3 nucleotides: TGTGCTAGTGGTACCCTGACTAGCTTGGCCTACAATGAGCAGTTCTTC.

The J gene is TRBJ1-3, the V gene TRBV7-6, with unresolved D. This CDR3 comprises 18 residues. Trimming removed 1 base at V and 2 bases at J, with 18 bases between. The germline V gene encodes CDR1 SGHVS and CDR2 FNYEAQ. For the CDR3, the DNA is TGTGCCAGCAGCTTAGAAGCTCTCAAGTGGTCAACTGGAAACACCATATATTTT. Its protein product is CASSLEALKWSTGNTIYF.

This rearrangement joins TRBV28 to TRBJ1-3; D not resolved. The germline V gene has CDR1 MDHEN and CDR2 SYDVKM. The CDR3 has 19 amino acids. V was shortened by 6 bases and J by 4 bases, with 28 bases between the two germline ends. The CDR3 sequence is CASRPATSPDPSGGNTIYF. The CDR3 DNA is TGTGCCAGCAGACCCGCCACATCCCCCGATCCCTCCGGGGGAAACACCATATATTTT.

This chain joins TRBV18 and TRBJ1-2; D ambiguous. Germline CDR1 and CDR2: KGHSH and LQKENI. The CDR3 sequence is 12 residues long. V lost 3 bases, J lost 7 bases, and 9 bases lay in between. CDR3 in amino acids: CASSPPGSGYTF. The DNA of the CDR3 is TGTGCCAGCTCACCCCCGGGTTCTGGCTACACCTTC.

This sequence joins TRBV5-4 and TRBJ1-1, with TRBD1 as a possible D gene (6 bases). CDR3 size: 13 residues. Germline V gene data show CDR1 as SGHNT and CDR2 as YYREEE (reference sequence). Trimming removed 4 bases from V and 1 base from J, with 8 bases in between. CDR3 sequence: CASSQTGNTEAFF. In nucleotides, the CDR3 is TGTGCCAGCAGCCAGACAGGGAACACTGAAGCTTTCTTT.

This sequence joins TRBV5-1 and TRBJ1-6; no clear D gene. Between the trimmed V and J ends, which lost 5 bases and 9 bases, there was a span of 12 bases. The germline V gene encodes CDR1 SGHRS and CDR2 YFSETQ. The CDR3 is made up of 13 amino acids. CDR3 loop: CASRETDGSPLHF. The DNA for the CDR3 is TGCGCCAGCAGGGAGACTGATGGTTCACCCCTCCACTTT.

This chain uses TRBV29-1 with TRBJ2-5; TRBD2 might be the D (5 bases). The CDR3 covers 11 residues. Germline CDR1 and CDR2: SQVTM and ANQGSEA. CDR3 sequence: CSAYGVETQYF. In nucleotides, the CDR3 is TGCAGTGCCTACGGGGTGGAGACCCAGTACTTC.

The chain couples TRBV12-5 to TRBJ2-1; no definite D call. CDR1 is LGHNT and CDR2 is FRNRAP in the germline V gene. This CDR3 has 13 residues. V was cut by 1 base and J by 7 bases, with 8 bases left in between. In nucleotides, the CDR3 is TGTGCTAGTGGTTTGGGACTCCTAAATGAGCAGTTCTTC. As protein: CASGLGLLNEQFF.

This chain uses TRBV4-1 with TRBJ2-3; D is perhaps TRBD1 (6 bases). Germline lookup yields CDR1 MGHRA and CDR2 YSYEKL. This CDR3 spans 16 amino acids. The V and J ends lost 3 bases and 2 bases respectively, with 15 bases between them. In nucleotides, the CDR3 is TGCGCCAGCAGCCAGGGGGCATCGGGCCCCACAGATACGCAGTATTTT. Its protein is CASSQGASGPTDTQYF.

Only a few counts were recorded for this clone. V usage is TRBV30 and J usage is TRBJ2-1; a weak D match, TRBD2 (5 bases). The V end lost 2 bases, the J end lost 15 bases, and 17 bases lay between the germline ends. CDR3 length equals 12 residues. Per the germline V gene, CDR1 is GTSNPN and CDR2 is SVGIG (reference sequence). The CDR3: CAWSTLEGRRFF. The DNA of the CDR3 is TGTGCCTGGAGTACCCTCGAGGGTAGAAGGTTCTTC.

V is TRBV19 and J is TRBJ1-2; tentatively, D is TRBD1 (5 bases). From germline, CDR1 is LNHDA and CDR2 SQIVND (reference sequence). Deletions cut 1 base from V and 6 bases from J, with 12 bases between. The CDR3 is 14 amino acids. The CDR3 spells CASSIAPGSDGYTF. In DNA, the CDR3 is TGTGCCAGTAGTATAGCGCCAGGGTCGGATGGCTACACCTTC.

The J gene is TRBJ1-1, the V gene TRBV9; D gene ambiguous. The CDR3 runs to 14 residues. CDR1 and CDR2 from the germline V gene are SGDLS and YYNGEE. The V gene lost 1 base and the J gene lost 8 bases, with 15 bases spanning the gap. The CDR3 region has the DNA TGTGCCAGCAGCGTATCGGGGTTGGCCTCCGAAGCTTTCTTT. Amino acid sequence: CASSVSGLASEAFF.

The rearrangement links TRBV28 to TRBJ2-7; 8 bases are a match to TRBD2. The V gene end was trimmed by 5 bases and the J gene end by 7 bases; junction bases not matched to a gene: 13. This CDR3 has 15 amino acids. Germline V gene lookup returns CDR1 MDHEN and CDR2 SYDVKM. As DNA, the CDR3 is TGTGCCAGCAGTCCACTCCGGGGGGGCATAGTGGAGCAGTACTTC. It yields the protein CASSPLRGGIVEQYF.

This clone was observed a few times. The chain employs TRBV10-3 and TRBJ1-1; D not certain. Germline-derived CDR1 and CDR2 are ENHRY and SYGVKD. V lost 4 bases and J 2 bases, leaving 14 bases between the germline ends. The CDR3 has 15 amino acids. CDR3 DNA: TGTGCCATCAGTGGGTCTTCGAGAGTTAACACTGAAGCTTTCTTT. Amino acid sequence: CAISGSSRVNTEAFF.

This chain connects TRBV29-1 to TRBJ2-3, with 14 positions matching TRBD2. V dropped 8 bases and J dropped 4; count of bases not matched to a gene: 2. CDR1 and CDR2 (germline): SQVTM, ANQGSEA. This CDR3 has 13 residues. The CDR3 loop is CSTTSGGADTQYF. The CDR3 DNA reads as TGCAGCACGACTAGCGGGGGGGCAGATACGCAGTATTTT.